This entry lists 20 T cell receptor beta chains sequenced from one sample in a study of T cell responses to AZD1222 COVID-19 vaccine. The method was immunoSEQ multiplex PCR; TCRdb's version includes in-frame clones alone and lacks a portion of them. This table has 90,000 to 100,000 clones, around 89% appearing once. The sample here was peripheral blood, taken on day 0 of AZD1222 vaccination. The receptors derive from an adult in good health.

The rearrangement uses TRBV7-8 and TRBJ2-5; D remains ambiguous. Germline V CDR1 and CDR2: SGHVS, FQNEAQ. The CDR3 is made up of 13 amino acids. V was trimmed by 5 bases and J by 4 bases, leaving 11 bases between them. CDR3 sequence: CASSPGVGETQYF. The CDR3 nucleotides read TGTGCCAGCAGCCCGGGCGTCGGAGAGACCCAGTACTTC. The whole variable domain, filled in from reference TRBV7-8 and TRBJ2-5, reads GAGVSQSPRYKVAKRGQDVALRCDPISGHVSLFWYQQALGQGPEFLTYFQNEAQLDKSGLPSDRFFAERPEGSVSTLKIQRTQQEDSAVYLCASSPGVGETQYFGPGTRLLVL.

CDR3 nucleotides: TGTGCCAGCAGCTTGGCGGGAGGGAGCTATGGCTACACCTTC. This sequence encodes CASSLAGGSYGYTF. The chain combines TRBV5-6 with TRBJ1-2; D unclear. This CDR3 comprises 14 residues. In germline, CDR1 is SGHDT, CDR2 YYEEEE. Trimming pared 0 bases from V and 4 bases from J, leaving 10 bases between.

The chain recombines TRBV7-9 with TRBJ1-2, with D possibly being TRBD1 (6 bases). V dropped 0 bases and J dropped 2 bases, with 19 bases sitting between them. Germline V gene sequence: CDR1 SEHNR, CDR2 FQNEAQ (reference sequence). This CDR3 contains 18 residues. In nucleotides, the CDR3 is TGTGCCAGCAGCTTAGCGCGGGGGGCAGGGCCAAACAACTATGGCTACACCTTC. This gives the protein CASSLARGAGPNNYGYTF. The whole variable domain, remainder taken from reference TRBV7-9 and TRBJ1-2, is DTGVSQNPRHKITKRGQNVTFRCDPISEHNRLYWYRQTLGQGPEFLTYFQNEAQLEKSRLLSDRFSAERPKGSFSTLEIQRTEQGDSAMYLCASSLARGAGPNNYGYTFGSGTRLTVV.

The chain employs TRBV5-3 and TRBJ1-4; TRBD1 matches 9 bases. TRBV5-3 is classed as an ORF, of uncertain function. There are 17 residues in the CDR3. J gave up 5 bases and V 3 bases, and 11 bases lay outside the gene matches. The CDR3 DNA is TGTGCCAGAAGCTCCGCCAAACAGGGGGCACTCAATGAAAAACTGTTTTTT. Its translation is CARSSAKQGALNEKLFF.

This sequence joins TRBV6-1 and TRBJ1-6; D not resolved. Trimming removed 4 bases at V and 14 bases at J, with 24 bases between. The germline V gene encodes CDR1 MNHNS and CDR2 SASEGT. CDR3 length: 16 amino acids. Here the CDR3 DNA reads TGTGCCAGCAGTGGTCAGGCTATTTCAATAATTCAATCCCTCCACTTT. This codes for CASSGQAISIIQSLHF.

This sequence joins TRBV28 and TRBJ1-5; tentatively, D is TRBD1 (5 bases). Germline CDR1 and CDR2: MDHEN and SYDVKM. Deletions cut 6 bases from V and 5 bases from J, with 17 bases between. CDR3 length equals 15 residues. CDR3 in amino acids: CASRPVGVGDQPQHF. CDR3 coding DNA: TGTGCCAGCAGACCCGTGGGGGTAGGGGATCAGCCCCAGCATTTT. The full variable domain, with the rest looked up from reference TRBV28 and TRBJ1-5, is DVKVTQSSRYLVKRTGEKVFLECVQDMDHENMFWYRQDPGLGLRLIYFSYDVKMKEKGDIPEGYSVSREKKERFSLILESASTNQTSMYLCASRPVGVGDQPQHFGDGTRLSIL.

This chain uses TRBV5-4 with TRBJ2-6; tentative D call: TRBD2 (6 bases). The CDR3 contains 18 residues. CDR1 and CDR2 from the germline V gene are SGHNT and YYREEE (reference sequence). Trimming left V 4 bases short and J 0 bases short, with 17 bases between. The CDR3 DNA reads TGTGCCAGCAGCCCTCGGGGCGGGATAAACTCTGGGGCCAACGTCCTGACTTTC. Translation: CASSPRGGINSGANVLTF.

The chain joins TRBV7-2 to TRBJ1-3; weak D call: TRBD1 (6 bases). Trimming took off 7 bases at V and 3 bases at J, with 10 bases between the two ends. The length of the CDR3 is 13 residues. Looked up from germline, CDR1 is SGHTA and CDR2 is FQGNSA. The CDR3 sequence is CASMRGDGNTIYF. Written as DNA, the CDR3 is TGTGCCAGCATGAGGGGGGATGGAAACACCATATATTTT.

The rearrangement uses TRBV5-5 and TRBJ2-1, with TRBD1 matching over 7 bases. V lost 1 base to trimming and J lost 8 bases; unmatched junction nucleotides: 3. Germline CDR1 and CDR2: SGHKS and YYEKEE (reference sequence). The CDR3 runs 13 residues. The CDR3 bases are TGTGCCAGCAGCTTGTCACAGGGGTATGAGCAGTTCTTC. Protein: CASSLSQGYEQFF.

This rearrangement joins TRBV2 to TRBJ1-4; TRBD1 is a possible D gene (6 bases). The V end was cut by 0 bases, the J end by 0 bases, with 11 bases between. In germline, CDR1 is SNHLY, CDR2 FYNNEI. The CDR3 length is 17 residues. Here the CDR3 DNA reads TGTGCCAGCAGTGAAGCGGGGACAATTGCAACTAATGAAAAACTGTTTTTT. Translating it yields CASSEAGTIATNEKLFF.

The chain uses TRBV18 and TRBJ2-2; D gene uncertain. In germline, CDR1 is KGHSH, CDR2 LQKENI. Trimming cost V 1 base and J 0 bases, with 9 bases left between them. The CDR3 consists of 16 residues. In nucleotides, the CDR3 is TGTGCCAGCTCACCACAGGACCCCTCGAACACCGGGGAGCTGTTTTTT. Residues: CASSPQDPSNTGELFF. Using reference TRBV18 and TRBJ2-2 for the parts outside the CDR3, the full variable domain is NAGVMQNPRHLVRRRGQEARLRCSPMKGHSHVYWYRQLPEEGLKFMVYLQKENIIDESGMPKERFSAEFPKEGPSILRIQQVVRGDSAAYFCASSPQDPSNTGELFFGEGSRLTVL.

This sequence joins TRBV14 and TRBJ1-2, with 8 bases matching TRBD1. V trimming: 5 bases; J trimming: 4 bases; junction bases outside the gene matches: 6. The CDR3 is 14 amino acids. Germline-derived CDR1 and CDR2 are SGHDN and FVKESK. The CDR3 here is CASSFRDRTYGYTF. As DNA, the CDR3 is TGTGCCAGCAGCTTCCGGGACAGGACCTATGGCTACACCTTC.

V usage is TRBV28 and J usage is TRBJ2-5; no clear D. This CDR3 is built from 10 residues. The germline CDR1 and CDR2 sequences are MDHEN and SYDVKM. V was pared by 8 bases and J by 6 bases, with 7 bases between. CDR3 sequence: CASSFKTQYF. The CDR3 DNA reads TGTGCCAGCTCCTTTAAGACCCAGTACTTC.

This CDR3 reads CASSSTGAWTEAFF. CDR3 nucleotides: TGTGCCAGCAGCTCCACGGGGGCGTGGACTGAAGCTTTCTTT. V usage is TRBV5-6 and J usage is TRBJ1-1, with a tentative D call TRBD1 (6 bases). V lost 3 bases and J lost 5, with 14 bases in between. CDR3 length equals 14 residues. CDR1 SGHDT and CDR2 YYEEEE come from the germline V gene.

The chain links TRBV9 to TRBJ1-4; 9 bases align to TRBD1. This CDR3 region has 18 residues. Germline CDR1 and CDR2: SGDLS and YYNGEE. V lost 4 bases, J lost 8 bases, and 18 bases stayed unmatched. The CDR3 sequence: CASSPRAPGQGRDEKLFF. The CDR3 DNA is TGTGCCAGCAGCCCCCGGGCCCCGGGACAGGGACGGGACGAAAAACTGTTTTTT.

The chain joins TRBV7-3 to TRBJ2-3; perhaps TRBD1 as D (5 bases). Germline lookup yields CDR1 SGHTA and CDR2 FQGTGA. This CDR3 contains 15 residues. Trimming shortened V by 5 bases and J by 2 bases, and 14 bases separated the two germline ends. The CDR3 DNA reads TGTGCCAGCAGCCTGGGGCAGACGTACACAGATACGCAGTATTTT. Protein sequence: CASSLGQTYTDTQYF. Variable domain in full (rest from reference TRBV7-3 and TRBJ2-3): GAGVSQTPSNKVTEKGKYVELRCDPISGHTALYWYRQSLGQGPEFLIYFQGTGAADDSGLPNDRFFAVRPEGSVSTLKIQRTERGDSAVYLCASSLGQTYTDTQYFGPGTRLTVL.

The chain is built from TRBV27 and TRBJ1-1; D call uncertain. This CDR3 contains 14 residues. Trimming removed 6 bases from V and 1 base from J, with 12 bases in between. Per the germline V gene, CDR1 is MNHEY and CDR2 is SMNVEV (reference sequence). CDR3 DNA: TGTGCCAGCAGCGTATTAGAGGCGAACACTGAAGCTTTCTTT. Residues: CASSVLEANTEAFF.

This chain joins TRBV2 and TRBJ2-7; D uncertain. Germline assignment: CDR1 SNHLY and CDR2 FYNNEI. The V end was cut by 6 bases, the J end by 1 base, with 13 bases between. The CDR3 consists of 14 residues. The CDR3 DNA sequence: TGTGCCAGCAGCGCTCGGACCGGATCCTACGAGCAGTACTTC. Translated, it gives CASSARTGSYEQYF.

This chain joins TRBV3-1 (or the pseudogene TRBV3-2) and TRBJ1-3, with unresolved D. Trimming left V 1 base short and J 1 base short, with 8 bases between. This CDR3 region has 15 residues. Germline V gene lookup returns CDR1 LGHDT and CDR2 YNNKEL (reference sequence). This CDR3 reads CASSQGTRSGNTIYF. In nucleotides, the CDR3 is TGTGCCAGCAGCCAAGGGACGAGATCTGGAAACACCATATATTTT.

The J gene is TRBJ1-1, the V gene TRBV4-1, with D possibly being TRBD1 (5 bases). From germline, CDR1 is MGHRA and CDR2 YSYEKL. Trimming left V 3 bases short and J 0 bases short, with 17 bases between. The CDR3 extends over 17 amino acids. The CDR3 region is CASSQPRTDIMNTEAFF. The CDR3 DNA follows: TGCGCCAGCAGCCAGCCGCGAACGGACATAATGAACACTGAAGCTTTCTTT.